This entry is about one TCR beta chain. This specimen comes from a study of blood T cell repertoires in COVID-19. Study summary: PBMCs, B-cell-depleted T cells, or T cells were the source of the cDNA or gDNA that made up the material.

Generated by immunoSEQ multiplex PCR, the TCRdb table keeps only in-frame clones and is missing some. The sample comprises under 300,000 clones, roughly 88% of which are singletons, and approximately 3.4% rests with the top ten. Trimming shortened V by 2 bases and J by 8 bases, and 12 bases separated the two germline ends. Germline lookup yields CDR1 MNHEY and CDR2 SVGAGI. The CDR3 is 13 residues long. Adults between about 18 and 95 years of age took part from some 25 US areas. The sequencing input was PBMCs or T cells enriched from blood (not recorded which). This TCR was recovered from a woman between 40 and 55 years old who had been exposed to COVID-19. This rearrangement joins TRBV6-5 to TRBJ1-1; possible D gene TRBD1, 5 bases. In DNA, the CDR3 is TGTGCCAGCAGTTACAGGACAAGCCAAGAAGCTTTCTTT. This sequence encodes CASSYRTSQEAFF.